The next 28 T cell receptor beta chains were all read from a single sample in a study of T cell repertoires in cytomegalovirus infection. No antigen has been assigned to these receptors. TCRdb reprocessed the reads via MiXCR and lists one record per CDR3 protein. The data hold approximately 270,000 distinct CDR3 sequences, with 20% to 25% observed a single time. This material consisted of cultured PBMCs, taken from culture after CMV antigen stimulation. Receptors were obtained from a human donor in good health (CMV status not recorded). Some clones in this sample may be carry-over from other donors' samples.

This chain uses TRBV12-3 or TRBV12-4 with TRBJ1-4; 8 positions agree with TRBD1. This CDR3 has 13 residues. The V segment lost 6 bases and the J segment 5 bases; nucleotides outside the gene matches: 2. CDR3 region: CASSRGLNEKLFF. The CDR3, as DNA: TGTGCCAGCAGCAGGGGGCTAAATGAAAAACTGTTTTTT.

This clonotype was seen a few times. The chain links TRBV7-2 to TRBJ2-5, with a tentative D call TRBD1 (5 bases). Germline V CDR1 and CDR2: SGHTA, FQGNSA. The V end lost 4 bases, the J end lost 5 bases, and 11 bases lay between the germline ends. The CDR3 is 13 amino acids. CDR3 in DNA: TGTGCCAGCAGCTCGCAGGGCAGGGAGACCCAGTACTTC. It specifies CASSSQGRETQYF. The variable domain in full, with the rest retrieved from reference TRBV7-2 and TRBJ2-5, is GAGVSQSPSNKVTEKGKDVELRCDPISGHTALYWYRQSLGQGLEFLIYFQGNSAPDKSGLPSDRFSAERTGGSVSTLTIQRTQQEDSAVYLCASSSQGRETQYFGPGTRLLVL.

The chain has TRBV4-1 and TRBJ2-7, with 10 bases matching TRBD2. The CDR3 loop spans 15 amino acids. J lost 2 bases, V lost 1 base, and 2 bases had no gene match. Germline loops: CDR1 MGHRA, CDR2 YSYEKL. The CDR3 sequence is CASSQGTSGPYEQYF. The CDR3 nucleotides read TGCGCCAGCAGCCAAGGGACTAGCGGACCCTACGAGCAGTACTTC.

In this sample, this clonotype turned up many times. The gene calls are TRBV7-2 and TRBJ2-3; TRBD2 aligns across 8 bases. The CDR3 covers 17 residues. With 4 bases clipped from V and 1 base from J, the junction kept 10 bases outside the gene matches. Germline values: CDR1 SGHTA, CDR2 FQGNSA. The CDR3 DNA reads as TGTGCCAGCAGCTCACCCGTGTGGCGGGAGGGCACAGATACGCAGTATTTT. It is translated as CASSSPVWREGTDTQYF. Full variable domain (rest looked up from reference TRBV7-2 and TRBJ2-3): GAGVSQSPSNKVTEKGKDVELRCDPISGHTALYWYRQSLGQGLEFLIYFQGNSAPDKSGLPSDRFSAERTGGSVSTLTIQRTQQEDSAVYLCASSSPVWREGTDTQYFGPGTRLTVL.

This clonotype showed up just a few times. The rearrangement joins TRBV4-3 to TRBJ2-1, with D hard to call. The CDR3 has 14 residues. Germline V gene data show CDR1 as LGHNA and CDR2 as YSLEER. V was pared by 1 base and J by 4 bases, with 8 bases between. DNA of the CDR3: TGCGCCAGCAGCCAAGGGACCACTTACAATGAGCAGTTCTTC. Protein: CASSQGTTYNEQFF.

Only a few counts were recorded for this clonotype. CDR3 DNA sequence: TGTGCCAGCAGCGTCCACGACACGTCCTACGAGCAGTACTTC. It is translated as CASSVHDTSYEQYF. This chain links TRBV9 with TRBJ2-7; D gene ambiguous. Trimming left V 2 bases short and J 1 base short, with 10 bases between. The CDR3 covers 14 residues. Germline CDR1 SGDLS, CDR2 YYNGEE.

V usage is TRBV19 and J usage is TRBJ2-1; perhaps D is TRBD1 or TRBD2 (6 bases each). The CDR3 is 16 amino acids. V gave up 7 bases and J gave up 0 bases, with 16 bases separating them. CDR1 and CDR2 (germline): LNHDA, SQIVND (reference sequence). CDR3 loop: CASTRRGTFSYNEQFF. DNA for the CDR3: TGTGCCAGTACCAGGAGGGGGACCTTCTCCTACAATGAGCAGTTCTTC.

The sample holds a few counts of this clonotype. The rearrangement uses TRBV11-3 and TRBJ1-6, with D unresolved. This CDR3 spans 16 amino acids. Trimming left V 5 bases short and J 0 bases short, with 11 bases between. Germline V CDR1 and CDR2: SGHNT, YENEEA. The CDR3, as DNA: TGTGCCAGCAGCAACTACGACTCCTCCTATAATTCACCCCTCCACTTT. Translated: CASSNYDSSYNSPLHF.

The rearrangement links TRBV6-1 to TRBJ2-7, with D tentatively TRBD1 (5 bases). CDR3 size: 13 residues. Germline assignment: CDR1 MNHNS and CDR2 SASEGT. V was clipped by 6 bases and J by 2 bases, with 11 bases between them. The CDR3 sequence: CASSHDRTYEQYV. In DNA, the CDR3 is TGTGCCAGCAGCCATGACAGAACCTACGAGCAGTACGTC.

This clonotype was observed a handful of times. The chain joins TRBV6-2 or TRBV6-3 to TRBJ1-2; D is unresolved. From germline, CDR1 is MNHEY and CDR2 SVGEGT. The V end lost 4 bases, the J end lost 1 base, and 10 bases lay between the germline ends. CDR3 length equals 14 residues. CDR3 sequence: CASSFYKINYGYTF. Here the CDR3 DNA reads TGTGCCAGCAGTTTCTACAAGATTAACTATGGCTACACCTTC.

This clonotype has more than one count but fewer than ten. This chain links TRBV19 with TRBJ2-1; 7 positions match TRBD1. Looked up from germline, CDR1 is LNHDA and CDR2 is SQIVND (reference sequence). The CDR3 has 12 residues. Trimming took 6 bases from V and 9 from J; bases not matched to a gene: 5. The CDR3 DNA sequence: TGTGCCAGTAGCTTACAGGGGAGTGAGCAGTTCTTC. Protein: CASSLQGSEQFF.

The table lists this clonotype with a few counts. The chain uses TRBV3-1 and TRBJ2-5; either TRBD1 or TRBD2 may fit D (6 bases each). Deletions cut 7 bases from V and 7 bases from J, with 34 bases between. The CDR3 has 19 residues. Germline CDR1 reads LGHDT; CDR2 reads YNNKEL (reference sequence). The CDR3 DNA reads as TGTGCCAGCAAAGGACAAGGGGGGAGCAGGGCCAAGAAAAGAGCGACCCAGTACTTC. Its protein product is CASKGQGGSRAKKRATQYF.

V usage is TRBV7-9 and J usage is TRBJ2-3; 12 bases line up with TRBD2. V gave up 4 bases and J gave up 5 bases; unmatched junction bases: 13. CDR3 length: 18 residues. Germline CDR1 SEHNR, CDR2 FQNEAQ (reference sequence). The CDR3 bases are TGTGCCAGCAGCTCAAAGATCCGACTAGCGGGAGTGCAAGATACGCAGTATTTT. Protein product: CASSSKIRLAGVQDTQYF.

This clonotype was seen a few times. The V call is TRBV28, the J call TRBJ2-5; TRBD1 might be the D (6 bases). This CDR3 contains 14 residues. Germline-derived CDR1 and CDR2 are MDHEN and SYDVKM. V was clipped by 5 bases and J by 5 bases, with 15 bases between them. The CDR3 protein is CASSQGGSWETQYF. CDR3 in DNA: TGTGCCAGCAGTCAAGGGGGTAGCTGGGAGACCCAGTACTTC.

This chain connects TRBV7-2 to TRBJ2-2; 9 positions agree with TRBD2. Per the germline V gene, CDR1 is SGHTA and CDR2 is FQGNSA. Trimming removed 1 base from V and 3 bases from J; junction bases left unmatched: 12. The CDR3 has 19 residues. The CDR3 protein is CASSLEVPAGGGYTGELFF. The CDR3 bases are TGTGCCAGCAGCTTAGAAGTACCAGCGGGAGGAGGGTACACCGGGGAGCTGTTTTTT.

This chain connects TRBV27 to TRBJ1-4; possible D gene TRBD1, 5 bases. CDR1 is MNHEY, CDR2 SMNVEV, per germline (reference sequence). V dropped 5 bases and J dropped 8 bases, with 15 bases sitting between them. This CDR3 contains 14 residues. In nucleotides, the CDR3 is TGTGCCAGCAGTGTAGGCCGCTGGGGCGAAAAACTGTTTTTT. Residues: CASSVGRWGEKLFF.

The CDR3 region is CASSLSRGSRDGEKLFF. In DNA form, the CDR3 reads TGTGCCAGCAGTTTATCCCGGGGTTCAAGGGACGGGGAAAAACTGTTTTTT. The chain recombines TRBV27 with TRBJ1-4, with D possibly being TRBD1 (5 bases). CDR1 MNHEY and CDR2 SMNVEV come from the germline V gene (reference sequence). The CDR3 sequence is 17 residues long. V gave up 0 bases and J gave up 8 bases, with 19 bases separating them. Drawing the rest from reference TRBV27 and TRBJ1-4, the complete variable domain is EAQVTQNPRYLITVTGKKLTVTCSQNMNHEYMSWYRQDPGLGLRQIYYSMNVEVTDKGDVPEGYKVSRKEKRNFPLILESPSPNQTSLYFCASSLSRGSRDGEKLFFGSGTQLSVL.

This clonotype was seen repeatedly, ten times or more. This sequence joins TRBV6-6 and TRBJ2-3; 7 bases align to TRBD2. Per the germline V gene, CDR1 is MNHNY and CDR2 is SVGAGI (reference sequence). The CDR3 is made up of 17 amino acids. V was clipped by 2 bases and J by 0 bases; unmatched bases: 8. CDR3 nucleotides: TGTGCCAGCAGTTACGGGCTAGCGGTTACTAGCACAGATACGCAGTATTTT. Protein sequence: CASSYGLAVTSTDTQYF.

This sequence joins TRBV6-2 or TRBV6-3 and TRBJ1-1; unclear D gene. Germline V lookup: CDR1 MNHEY, CDR2 SVGEGT. V shed 6 bases and J shed 1 base, with 12 bases lying between them. This CDR3 has 14 residues. In DNA, the CDR3 is TGTGCCAGCAGCCCGACCCCGAGGAACACTGAAGCTTTCTTT. This gives the protein CASSPTPRNTEAFF.

This clonotype was detected a few times. The V and J genes are TRBV5-1 and TRBJ2-2, with TRBD2 identical over 8 bases. With 4 bases clipped from V and 3 bases from J, the junction kept 8 bases outside the gene matches. This CDR3 region has 16 residues. Looked up from germline, CDR1 is SGHRS and CDR2 is YFSETQ. The CDR3: CASSPPGLGDTGELFF. Here the CDR3 DNA reads TGCGCCAGCAGCCCGCCGGGACTAGGCGACACCGGGGAGCTGTTTTTT.

V usage is TRBV20-1 and J usage is TRBJ2-2; D call uncertain. Germline values: CDR1 DFQATT, CDR2 SNEGSKA (reference sequence). The CDR3 has 14 amino acids. V was shortened by 0 bases and J by 2 bases, with 7 bases between the two germline ends. The CDR3 reads CSARDGLNTGELFF. The CDR3 DNA is TGCAGTGCTAGAGATGGGCTTAACACCGGGGAGCTGTTTTTT.

This clonotype was recorded many times. The CDR3 DNA sequence: TGTGCCAGCAGCATCAGCCGGGGGGCCTTCTACGAGCAGTACTTC. It encodes CASSISRGAFYEQYF. The rearrangement joins TRBV27 to TRBJ2-7; maybe TRBD2 (7 bases). The CDR3 runs 15 residues. V was cut by 6 bases and J by 3 bases, with 18 bases left in between. The germline gives CDR1 MNHEY, CDR2 SMNVEV (reference sequence).

In its sample, this clonotype was seen a few times. The genes are TRBV7-2 and TRBJ2-6, with D possibly TRBD1 on 5 matching bases. The germline V gene has CDR1 SGHTA and CDR2 FQGNSA. V dropped 1 base and J dropped 8 bases, with 18 bases sitting between them. The CDR3 contains 17 residues. Written as DNA, the CDR3 is TGTGCCAGCAGCTTAGTTAATAGTCCAGGGTGGACCAACGTCCTGACTTTC. Translating it yields CASSLVNSPGWTNVLTF.

The rearrangement joins TRBV12-3 or TRBV12-4 to TRBJ1-1, with D perhaps TRBD1 (6 bases). Trimming removed 6 bases from V and 6 bases from J, with 14 bases in between. The CDR3 sequence is 13 residues long. The DNA for the CDR3 is TGTGCCAGCAGACCTGAAGGACAGCCTGAAGCTTTCTTT. Its protein is CASRPEGQPEAFF.

This clonotype was recorded a few times. The chain carries TRBV20-1 and TRBJ2-3, with 13 bases aligning to TRBD2. Germline V lookup: CDR1 DFQATT, CDR2 SNEGSKA (reference sequence). CDR3 length equals 15 residues. The J segment lost 4 bases and the V segment lost 4 bases, leaving 5 bases of the junction unmatched. CDR3 sequence (DNA): TGCAGTGCTACACGACTAGCGGGAGGCGCAGATACGCAGTATTTT. Translated: CSATRLAGGADTQYF.

This clonotype was detected many times. V is TRBV7-2 and J is TRBJ2-7, with a tentative D call TRBD2 (6 bases). Between the trimmed V and J ends, which lost 1 base and 3 bases, there was a span of 19 bases. CDR1 and CDR2 (germline): SGHTA, FQGNSA. CDR3 length: 17 residues. As DNA, the CDR3 is TGTGCCAGCAGCTTAGGGCGGGGTTGGGGAACTCACTACGAGCAGTACGTC. This codes for CASSLGRGWGTHYEQYV.

V gene TRBV28 combines with J gene TRBJ2-3; 10 nucleotides match TRBD2. The germline V gene encodes CDR1 MDHEN and CDR2 SYDVKM. V lost 8 bases to trimming and J lost 7 bases; unmatched junction nucleotides: 12. This CDR3 has 15 amino acids. As DNA, the CDR3 is TGTGCCAGCGGGGAGACTAGCGGGCCCGGAAATACGCAGTATTTT. It encodes CASGETSGPGNTQYF.

The CDR3 sequence is CASSPGQTFPNEKLFF. The CDR3 coding sequence is TGTGCCAGCAGCCCGGGACAGACCTTCCCCAATGAAAAACTGTTTTTT. V and J are TRBV7-9 and TRBJ1-4; 7 nucleotides match TRBD1. CDR1 is SEHNR, CDR2 FQNEAQ, per germline (reference sequence). J gave up 5 bases and V 5 bases, and 11 bases lay outside the gene matches. The CDR3 runs to 16 residues.